The following is a TCR beta chain sequence with its context. Sequencing was performed with immunoSEQ multiplex PCR; in TCRdb, only in-frame clones are kept and a portion is missing. The data show about 400,000 clones, 70% to 90% seen once. This specimen comes from a study of blood T cell repertoires in COVID-19. This CDR3 contains 17 residues. Between the trimmed V and J ends, which lost 2 bases and 5 bases, there was a span of 18 bases. From germline, CDR1 is LGHDT and CDR2 YNNKEL (reference sequence). The genes are TRBV3-1 (or the pseudogene TRBV3-2) and TRBJ1-4; no clear D gene. This TCR was sampled from a woman in her 40s with acute COVID-19. Sequenced sample: PBMCs or T cells enriched from blood (not recorded which). This chain's CDR3 is CASSQNPLSGRNEKLFF. As DNA, the CDR3 is TGTGCCAGCAGCCAAAATCCTCTCTCAGGAAGAAATGAAAAACTGTTTTTT.